This TCR beta chain was identified during a study of blood T cell repertoires in COVID-19. Generated by immunoSEQ multiplex PCR, the TCRdb table keeps only in-frame clones and is missing some. Among roughly 320,000 clones listed, roughly 89% were seen once. This clone has only one observation. V was clipped by 4 bases and J by 8 bases; unmatched bases: 18. CDR3 length: 18 residues. Germline V gene data show CDR1 as SGHTA and CDR2 as FQGNSA. One Seattle source followed patients from active infection through their disease course. The rearrangement joins TRBV7-2 to TRBJ2-1, with 9 bases lining up with TRBD2. This sequence was found in a woman aged 25-40 years with COVID-19, enrolled during active disease. The sample comprised peripheral blood. DNA of the CDR3: TGTGCCAGCAGCTCCCGTGGAGGAGCGGGGGGAAGTTACGATGAGCAGTTCTTC. Protein sequence: CASSSRGGAGGSYDEQFF.